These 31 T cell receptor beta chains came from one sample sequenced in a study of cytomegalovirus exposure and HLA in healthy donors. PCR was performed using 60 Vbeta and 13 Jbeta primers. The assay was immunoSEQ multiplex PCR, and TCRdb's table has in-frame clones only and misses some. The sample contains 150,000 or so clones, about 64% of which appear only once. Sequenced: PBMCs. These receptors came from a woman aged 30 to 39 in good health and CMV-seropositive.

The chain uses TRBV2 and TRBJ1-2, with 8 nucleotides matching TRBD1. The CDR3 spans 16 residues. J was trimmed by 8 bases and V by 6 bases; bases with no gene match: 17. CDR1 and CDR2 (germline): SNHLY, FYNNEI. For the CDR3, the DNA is TGTGCCAGCAGCGATGGGGCGGCGACAGGGGCTGGGGGCTACACCTTC. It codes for CASSDGAATGAGGYTF.

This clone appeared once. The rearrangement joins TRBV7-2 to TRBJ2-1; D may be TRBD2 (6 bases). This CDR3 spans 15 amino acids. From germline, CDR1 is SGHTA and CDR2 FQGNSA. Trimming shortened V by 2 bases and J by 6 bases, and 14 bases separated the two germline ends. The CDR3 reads CASSLLGGIGNEQFF. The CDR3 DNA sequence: TGTGCCAGCAGCTTATTGGGCGGGATAGGCAATGAGCAGTTCTTC.

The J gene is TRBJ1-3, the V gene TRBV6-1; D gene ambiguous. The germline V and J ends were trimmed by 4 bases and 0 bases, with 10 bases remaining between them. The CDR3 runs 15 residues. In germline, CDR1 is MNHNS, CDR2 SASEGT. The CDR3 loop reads CASSVGLSSGNTIYF. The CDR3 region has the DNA TGTGCCAGCAGTGTCGGGTTAAGCTCTGGAAACACCATATATTTT.

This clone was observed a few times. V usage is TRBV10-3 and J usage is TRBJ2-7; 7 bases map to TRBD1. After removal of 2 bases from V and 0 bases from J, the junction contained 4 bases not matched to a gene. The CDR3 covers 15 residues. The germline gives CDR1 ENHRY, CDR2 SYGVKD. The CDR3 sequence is CAISEGAGGSYEQYF. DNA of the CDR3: TGTGCCATCAGTGAGGGTGCAGGGGGCTCCTACGAGCAGTACTTC.

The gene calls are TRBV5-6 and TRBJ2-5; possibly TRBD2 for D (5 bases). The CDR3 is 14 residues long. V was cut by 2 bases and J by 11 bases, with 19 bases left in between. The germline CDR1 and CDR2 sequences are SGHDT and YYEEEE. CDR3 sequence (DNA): TGTGCCAGCAGCTTAGCTGGGCAGAGCGGCGGGCAGTACTTC. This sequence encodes CASSLAGQSGGQYF.

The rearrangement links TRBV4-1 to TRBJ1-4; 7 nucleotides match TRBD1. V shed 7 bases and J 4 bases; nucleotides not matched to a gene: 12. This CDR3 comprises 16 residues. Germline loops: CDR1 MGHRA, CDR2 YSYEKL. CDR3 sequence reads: CASNINTGADNEKLFF. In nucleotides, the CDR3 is TGCGCCAGCAACATAAACACAGGGGCCGATAATGAAAAACTGTTTTTT.

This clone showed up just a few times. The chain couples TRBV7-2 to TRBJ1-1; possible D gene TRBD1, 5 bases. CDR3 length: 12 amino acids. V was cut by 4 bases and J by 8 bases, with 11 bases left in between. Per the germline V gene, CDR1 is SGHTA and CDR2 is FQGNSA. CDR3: CASSSLHREAFF. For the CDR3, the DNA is TGTGCCAGCAGCTCTCTCCACAGGGAAGCTTTCTTT.

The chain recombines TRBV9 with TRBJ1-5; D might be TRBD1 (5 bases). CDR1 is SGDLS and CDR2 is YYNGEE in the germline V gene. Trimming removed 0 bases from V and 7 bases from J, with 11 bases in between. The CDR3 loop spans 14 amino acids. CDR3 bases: TGTGCCAGCAGCGTAGGAGGGACTGGACAGCCCCAGCATTTT. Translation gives CASSVGGTGQPQHF.

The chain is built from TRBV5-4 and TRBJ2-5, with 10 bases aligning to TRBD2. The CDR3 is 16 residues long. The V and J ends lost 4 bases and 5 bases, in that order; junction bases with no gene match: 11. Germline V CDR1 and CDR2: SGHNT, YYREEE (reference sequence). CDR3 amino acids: CASSRASGGAGETQYF. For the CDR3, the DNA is TGTGCCAGCAGCCGGGCCAGCGGGGGGGCCGGGGAGACCCAGTACTTC.

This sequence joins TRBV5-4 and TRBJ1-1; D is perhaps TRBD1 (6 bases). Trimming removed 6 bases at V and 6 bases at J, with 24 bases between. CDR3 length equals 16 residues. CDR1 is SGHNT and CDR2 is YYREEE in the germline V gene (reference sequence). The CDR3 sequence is CASILVEGGRGSEAFF. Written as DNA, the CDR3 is TGTGCCAGCATCCTCGTTGAGGGGGGGCGGGGCTCTGAAGCTTTCTTT.

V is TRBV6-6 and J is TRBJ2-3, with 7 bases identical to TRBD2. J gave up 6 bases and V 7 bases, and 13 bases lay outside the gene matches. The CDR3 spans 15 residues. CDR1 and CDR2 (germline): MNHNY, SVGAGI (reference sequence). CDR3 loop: CASMPGLRKVDTQYF. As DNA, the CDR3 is TGTGCCAGCATGCCGGGACTACGGAAGGTGGATACGCAGTATTTT.

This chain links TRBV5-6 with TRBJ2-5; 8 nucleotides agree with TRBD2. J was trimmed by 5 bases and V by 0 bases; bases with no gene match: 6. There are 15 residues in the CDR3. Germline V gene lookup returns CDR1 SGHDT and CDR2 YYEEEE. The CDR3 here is CASSLDRGGSETQYF. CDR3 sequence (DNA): TGTGCCAGCAGCTTGGACCGGGGGGGGTCGGAGACCCAGTACTTC. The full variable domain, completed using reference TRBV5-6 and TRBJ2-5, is DAGVTQSPTHLIKTRGQQVTLRCSPKSGHDTVSWYQQALGQGPQFIFQYYEEEERQRGNFPDRFSGHQFPNYSSELNVNALLLGDSALYLCASSLDRGGSETQYFGPGTRLLVL.

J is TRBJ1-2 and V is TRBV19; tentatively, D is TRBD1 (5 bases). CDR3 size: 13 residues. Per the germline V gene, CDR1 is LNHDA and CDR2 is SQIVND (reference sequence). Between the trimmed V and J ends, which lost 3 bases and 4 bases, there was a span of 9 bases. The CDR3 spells CASSIGHPYGYTF. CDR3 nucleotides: TGTGCCAGTAGTATTGGACATCCCTATGGCTACACCTTC.

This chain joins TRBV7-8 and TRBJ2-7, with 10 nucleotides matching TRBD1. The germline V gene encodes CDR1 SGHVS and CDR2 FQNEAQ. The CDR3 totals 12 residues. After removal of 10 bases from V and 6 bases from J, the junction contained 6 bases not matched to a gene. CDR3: CATGRDRGEQYF. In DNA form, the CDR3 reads TGTGCCACCGGGCGGGACAGGGGCGAGCAGTACTTC.

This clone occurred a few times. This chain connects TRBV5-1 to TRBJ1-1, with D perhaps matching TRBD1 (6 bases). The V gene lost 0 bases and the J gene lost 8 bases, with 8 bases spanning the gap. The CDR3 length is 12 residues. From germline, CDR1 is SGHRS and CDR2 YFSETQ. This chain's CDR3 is CASSLVDREAFF. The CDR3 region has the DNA TGCGCCAGCAGCTTGGTAGACAGGGAAGCTTTCTTT. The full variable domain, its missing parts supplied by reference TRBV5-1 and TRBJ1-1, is KAGVTQTPRYLIKTRGQQVTLSCSPISGHRSVSWYQQTPGQGLQFLFEYFSETQRNKGNFPGRFSGRQFSNSRSEMNVSTLELGDSALYLCASSLVDREAFFGQGTRLTVV.

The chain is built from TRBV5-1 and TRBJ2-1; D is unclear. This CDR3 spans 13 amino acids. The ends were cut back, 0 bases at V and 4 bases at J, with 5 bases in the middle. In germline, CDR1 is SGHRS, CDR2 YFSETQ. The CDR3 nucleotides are TGCGCCAGCAGCTTGGGGGCTTACAATGAGCAGTTCTTC. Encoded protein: CASSLGAYNEQFF.

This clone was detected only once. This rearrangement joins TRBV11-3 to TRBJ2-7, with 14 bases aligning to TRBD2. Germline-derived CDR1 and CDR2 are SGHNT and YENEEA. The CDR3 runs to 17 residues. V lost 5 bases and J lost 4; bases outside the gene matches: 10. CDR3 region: CASSVGGLAGDVYEQYF. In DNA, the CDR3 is TGTGCCAGCAGCGTCGGGGGACTAGCGGGAGATGTATACGAGCAGTACTTC.

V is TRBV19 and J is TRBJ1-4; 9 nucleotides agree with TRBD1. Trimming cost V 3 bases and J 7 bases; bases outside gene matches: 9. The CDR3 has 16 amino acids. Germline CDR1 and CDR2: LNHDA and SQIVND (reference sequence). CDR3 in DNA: TGTGCCAGTAGTATCCGCCAGGGACAGGGTGGTGAAAAACTGTTTTTT. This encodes CASSIRQGQGGEKLFF.

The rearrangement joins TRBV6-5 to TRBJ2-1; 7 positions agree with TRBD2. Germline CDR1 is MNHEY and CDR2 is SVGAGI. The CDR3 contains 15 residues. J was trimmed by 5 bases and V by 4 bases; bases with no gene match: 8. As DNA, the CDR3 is TGTGCCAGCAGTTGGGCCAGCGGGGCCCACAATGAGCAGTTCTTC. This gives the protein CASSWASGAHNEQFF.

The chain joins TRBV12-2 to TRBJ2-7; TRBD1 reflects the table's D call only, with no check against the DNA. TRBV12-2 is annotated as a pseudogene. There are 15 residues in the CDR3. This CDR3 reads CASRSSGQGRYEQYF. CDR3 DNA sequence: TGTGCAAGTCGCTCCTCCGGACAGGGGCGATACGAGCAGTACTTC.

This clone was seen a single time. The DNA of the CDR3 is TGTGCCAGCAGCCCCTACCCCCTCGAGGACAGGGGACTTCAGACCCAGTACTTC. It encodes CASSPYPLEDRGLQTQYF. V is TRBV7-9 and J is TRBJ2-5; TRBD1 matches at 9 bases. The CDR3 contains 18 residues. V gave up 5 bases and J gave up 6 bases; unmatched junction bases: 19. Germline V gene lookup returns CDR1 SEHNR and CDR2 FQNEAQ (reference sequence).

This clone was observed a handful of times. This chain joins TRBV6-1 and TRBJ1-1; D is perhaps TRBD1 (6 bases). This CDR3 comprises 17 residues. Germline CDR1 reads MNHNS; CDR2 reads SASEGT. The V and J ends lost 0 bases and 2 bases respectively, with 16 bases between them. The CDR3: CASSEANVRGGNTEAFF. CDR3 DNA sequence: TGTGCCAGCAGTGAAGCGAATGTTAGGGGGGGAAACACTGAAGCTTTCTTT.

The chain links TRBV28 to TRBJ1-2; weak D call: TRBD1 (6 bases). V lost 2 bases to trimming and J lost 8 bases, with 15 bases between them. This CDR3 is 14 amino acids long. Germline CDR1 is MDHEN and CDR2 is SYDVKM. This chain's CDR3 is CASSLPDRGGGYTF. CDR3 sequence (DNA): TGTGCCAGCAGTTTACCGGACAGAGGGGGAGGCTACACCTTC.

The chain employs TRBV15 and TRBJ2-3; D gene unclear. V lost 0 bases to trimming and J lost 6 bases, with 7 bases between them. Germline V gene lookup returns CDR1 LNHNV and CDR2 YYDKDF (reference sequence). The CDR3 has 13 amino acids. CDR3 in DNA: TGTGCCACCAGCAGAGATTTGAGGGATACGCAGTATTTT. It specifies CATSRDLRDTQYF.

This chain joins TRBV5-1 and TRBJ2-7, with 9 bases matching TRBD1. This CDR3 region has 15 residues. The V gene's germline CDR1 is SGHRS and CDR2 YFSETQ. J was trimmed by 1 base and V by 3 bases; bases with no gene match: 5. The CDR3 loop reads CASSSSGQGSYEQYF. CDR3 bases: TGCGCCAGCAGCTCATCGGGACAGGGTTCCTACGAGCAGTACTTC. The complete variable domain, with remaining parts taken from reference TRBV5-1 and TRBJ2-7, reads KAGVTQTPRYLIKTRGQQVTLSCSPISGHRSVSWYQQTPGQGLQFLFEYFSETQRNKGNFPGRFSGRQFSNSRSEMNVSTLELGDSALYLCASSSSGQGSYEQYFGPGTRLTVT.

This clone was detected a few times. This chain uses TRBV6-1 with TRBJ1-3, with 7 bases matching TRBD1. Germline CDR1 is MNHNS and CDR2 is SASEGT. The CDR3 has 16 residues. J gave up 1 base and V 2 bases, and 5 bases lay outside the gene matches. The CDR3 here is CASSEMRGLSGNTIYF. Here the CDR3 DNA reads TGTGCCAGCAGTGAAATGAGGGGGCTTTCTGGAAACACCATATATTTT.

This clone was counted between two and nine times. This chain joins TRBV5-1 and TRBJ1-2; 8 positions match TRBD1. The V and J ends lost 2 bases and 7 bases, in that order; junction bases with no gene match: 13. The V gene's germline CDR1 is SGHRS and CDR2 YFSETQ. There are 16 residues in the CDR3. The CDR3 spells CASSLDRTGFPRGYTF. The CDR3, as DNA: TGCGCCAGCAGCTTAGACCGGACAGGGTTTCCCCGTGGCTACACCTTC.

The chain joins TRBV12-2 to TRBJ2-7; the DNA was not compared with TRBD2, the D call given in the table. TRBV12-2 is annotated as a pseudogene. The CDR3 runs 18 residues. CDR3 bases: TGTGCAAGTCGCTCCCCTTTAGGGAGGGGACCCCCGGGAGGCGAGCAGTACTTC. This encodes CASRSPLGRGPPGGEQYF.

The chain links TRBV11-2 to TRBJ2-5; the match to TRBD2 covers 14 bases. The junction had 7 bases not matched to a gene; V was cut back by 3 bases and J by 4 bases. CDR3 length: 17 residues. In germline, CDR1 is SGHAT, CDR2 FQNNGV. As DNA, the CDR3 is TGTGCCAGCAGCTTTTCGATCGGACTAGCGGGAGGAGAGACCCAGTACTTC. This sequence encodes CASSFSIGLAGGETQYF.

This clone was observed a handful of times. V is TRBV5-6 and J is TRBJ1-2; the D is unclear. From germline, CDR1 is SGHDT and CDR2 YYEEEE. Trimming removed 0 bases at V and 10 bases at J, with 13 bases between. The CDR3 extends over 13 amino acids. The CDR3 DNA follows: TGTGCCAGCAGCTTGGCAAAGGCGGCTCACTACACCTTC. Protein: CASSLAKAAHYTF. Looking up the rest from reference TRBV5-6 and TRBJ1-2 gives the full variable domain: DAGVTQSPTHLIKTRGQQVTLRCSPKSGHDTVSWYQQALGQGPQFIFQYYEEEERQRGNFPDRFSGHQFPNYSSELNVNALLLGDSALYLCASSLAKAAHYTFGSGTRLTVV.

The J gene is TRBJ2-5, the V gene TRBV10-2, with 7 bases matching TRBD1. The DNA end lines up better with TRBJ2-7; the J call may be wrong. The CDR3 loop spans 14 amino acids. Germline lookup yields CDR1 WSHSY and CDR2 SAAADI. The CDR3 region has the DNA TGCGCCAGCAGGTTAGGGACAGACTCCTACGAGCAGTACTTC. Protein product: CASRLGTDSYEQYF.